The present T cell receptor beta chain was sequenced within a study of blood T cell repertoires in COVID-19 (dated by TCRdb to about 2020). Describing the broader study: Collaborator samples came from the United States, Italy and Spain and covered acute and convalescent phases of COVID-19. The repertoires were released in a freely available public database intended as a resource for research on the immune response to SARS-CoV-2. The samples were drawn from the first 160 participants of the ongoing ImmuneRACE study and from 1,200 or so subjects provided by 6 global collaborators. Sample metadata almost always included a de-identified subject ID, COVID-19 status, age in years and sex. The prospective study material was composed of cDNA or gDNA derived from T cells, B-cell-depleted T cells, or PBMCs. HLA class I and class II types, where available, came from metadata supplied by the sample provider rather than from assay-based typing. Deeply sampled blood TCRbeta repertoires from subjects exposed to, actively infected with, or recovered from COVID-19 were included in the dataset.

TCRbeta CDR3 regions were amplified from genomic DNA using the immunoSEQ Assay, a bias-controlled multiplex PCR. Turning to the authors' computational methods: The number of nucleated cells in each sample was estimated by amplification of reference gene primers within the assay. To quantify the absolute abundance of each unique TCRbeta CDR3 rearrangement, sequence reads were collapsed and filtered. For each sample, productive Simpson clonality was calculated by taking the square root of Simpson's diversity index across productive rearrangements. TCRdb limited this immuneACCESS table to in-frame rearrangements with V and J called. A share of clones is missing; checked studies link under half to unresolved V genes, and the rest is unexplained. The V and J calls and the clone size are those of that table, but D and trimming were determined from the DNA. The sample table holds about 240,000 clones, of which about 83% were seen once. The ten largest clones add up to around 2% of the sample.

Beyond this particular receptor, the publication reports: The quantity of clinical and demographic metadata differed by source and by participant and was supplied without curation.

Samples from volunteer blood donors who had recovered from COVID-19 were contributed by a second Seattle source. Collaborating institutions collected whole blood in K2EDTA tubes following their own protocols. For TCRbeta analysis, collaborators shipped samples in one of three forms: frozen whole blood, isolated PBMCs, or DNA extracted from either of those sample types. With respect to this clone: Its antigen specificity is not known. The input lacks base qualities; no much larger clone sits a single base away.

The CDR3 measures 17 amino acids from cysteine to phenylalanine. Of all the DNA, just the CDR3 is kept, 51 bases in frame from base 1. The germline V gene (reference sequence) provides CDR1 LNHDA and CDR2 SQIVND. For this chain, trimming is 4 bases at the V end and 2 bases at the J end, and the number of junction bases without a gene match is 12. The chain is made from TRBV19 and TRBJ2-5; the junction holds 8 bases that match TRBD2. This sequence was found in a man younger than 45 who had recovered from COVID-19. The sequenced sample was peripheral blood. The bases read TGTGCCAGTAGTACCCGACCCGGGAGGGACGTACAAGAGACCCAGTACTTC. It translates to CASSTRPGRDVQETQYF.